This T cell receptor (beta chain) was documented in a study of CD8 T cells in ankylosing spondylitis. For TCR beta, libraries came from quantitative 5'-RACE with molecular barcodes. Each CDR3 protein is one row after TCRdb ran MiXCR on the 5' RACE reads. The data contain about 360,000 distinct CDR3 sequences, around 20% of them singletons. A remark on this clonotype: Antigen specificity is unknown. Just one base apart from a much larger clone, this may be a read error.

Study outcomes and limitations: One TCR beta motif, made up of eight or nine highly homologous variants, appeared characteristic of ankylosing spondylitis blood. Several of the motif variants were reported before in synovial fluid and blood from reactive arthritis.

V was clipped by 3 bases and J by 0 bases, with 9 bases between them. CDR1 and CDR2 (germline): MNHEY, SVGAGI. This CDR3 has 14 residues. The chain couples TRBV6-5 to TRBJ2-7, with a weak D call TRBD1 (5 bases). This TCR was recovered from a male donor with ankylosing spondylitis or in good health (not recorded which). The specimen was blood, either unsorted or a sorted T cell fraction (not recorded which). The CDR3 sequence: CASSYGHGSYEQYF. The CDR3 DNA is TGTGCCAGCAGTTATGGACACGGCTCCTACGAGCAGTACTTC.